This record covers a single T cell receptor beta chain. Per the original methods: Estimates of nucleated cell counts were drawn from the amplification of reference gene primers. Repertoires were generated with immunoSEQ multiplex PCR, while TCRdb's copy carries only in-frame clones and drops some. V and J calls plus clone size are reproduced from that table; the DNA served to infer D and trimming. The sample contains roughly 140,000 clones, 80% to 90% of which appear only once. The sample comes from a study of blood T cell repertoires in COVID-19. The CDR3 length is 14 residues. Germline lookup yields CDR1 MNHEY and CDR2 SVGAGI. Between the trimmed V and J ends, which lost 9 bases and 6 bases, there was a span of 17 bases.

Source material: peripheral blood. V usage is TRBV6-5 and J usage is TRBJ2-2, with a possible D match to TRBD2 (6 bases). The receptor was isolated from a woman aged 60-75 years with COVID-19, enrolled during active disease. The CDR3 loop reads CASTRDSIPGELFF. Written as DNA, the CDR3 is TGTGCCAGTACTCGGGACTCCATACCCGGGGAGCTGTTTTTT.